A selection of T cell receptor beta chains follows, all from one sample in a study of shared T cell receptors in the human thymus. The data were produced by immunoSEQ multiplex PCR, yet TCRdb's version contains in-frame clones alone and is incomplete. The table includes about 610,000 clones, approximately 87% detected once. These same data were also listed under a study on human thymus T cells.

The specimen was thymocytes. The source is a boy under three years old with a congenital heart defect. Each CDR3 is given with its conserved first and last residue. Fields, in order: J gene, V gene, clone size, D gene, CDR3 DNA, CDR3 protein. D genes are given only for firm matches. Not every row has a clone size; where given, it reads once, few, many or a size class.

j_gene: TRBJ2-7; v_gene: TRBV27; abundance: once; d_gene: -; CDR3nt: TGTGCCAGCAGTTTATTGAGTCAGGACAAAACCTACGAGCAGTACTTC; CDR3aa: CASSLLSQDKTYEQYF
j_gene: TRBJ2-7; v_gene: TRBV5-6; abundance: -; d_gene: TRBD1; CDR3nt: TGTGCCAGCAGCAACCCTGGGACAGGAGTAAATACATATTACGAGCAGTACTTC; CDR3aa: CASSNPGTGVNTYYEQYF
j_gene: TRBJ2-3; v_gene: TRBV4-1; abundance: -; d_gene: -; CDR3nt: TGCGCCAGCAGCCCCTCTCCGGCAGATACGCAGTATTTT; CDR3aa: CASSPSPADTQYF
j_gene: TRBJ2-1; v_gene: TRBV27; abundance: -; d_gene: TRBD2; CDR3nt: TGTGCCAGCAGTTTATGGGCTAGCGGGAGTCATGAGCAGTTCTTC; CDR3aa: CASSLWASGSHEQFF
j_gene: TRBJ2-7; v_gene: TRBV29-1; abundance: -; d_gene: -; CDR3nt: TGCAGCGTTGGTGGCAGGGGTCGCGAGCAGTACTTC; CDR3aa: CSVGGRGREQYF
j_gene: TRBJ2-5; v_gene: TRBV2; abundance: once; d_gene: TRBD2; CDR3nt: TGTGCCAGCAGTGAGATGGTGCGGGAGGGCCCGGAGACCCAGTACTTC; CDR3aa: CASSEMVREGPETQYF
j_gene: TRBJ2-7; v_gene: TRBV6-5; abundance: -; d_gene: -; CDR3nt: TGTGCCAGCAGTGTACTAGAGTTCTACGAGCAGTACTTC; CDR3aa: CASSVLEFYEQYF
j_gene: TRBJ2-5; v_gene: TRBV30; abundance: -; d_gene: TRBD2; CDR3nt: TGTGCCTGGAGTGTACTGGGGACTAGCGGGATCACTAAAGAGACCCAGTACTTC; CDR3aa: CAWSVLGTSGITKETQYF
j_gene: TRBJ2-1; v_gene: TRBV2; abundance: -; d_gene: TRBD2; CDR3nt: TGTGCCAGCATGGATACCGGGACTAGCGGGAACCATGAGCAGTTCTTC; CDR3aa: CASMDTGTSGNHEQFF
j_gene: TRBJ2-1; v_gene: TRBV28; abundance: few; d_gene: TRBD2; CDR3nt: TGTGCCAGCAGTTTACACGCGGGAGGAATCAATGAGCAGTTCTTC; CDR3aa: CASSLHAGGINEQFF
j_gene: TRBJ2-1; v_gene: TRBV4-1; abundance: -; d_gene: TRBD1; CDR3nt: TGCGCCAGCAGCCTCAGACAGGGGGGCAATGAGCAGTTCTTC; CDR3aa: CASSLRQGGNEQFF
j_gene: TRBJ2-5; v_gene: TRBV5-1; abundance: -; d_gene: TRBD2; CDR3nt: TGCGCCAGCAGATTCCGGGGGGACCAAGAGACCCAGTACTTC; CDR3aa: CASRFRGDQETQYF
j_gene: TRBJ2-7; v_gene: TRBV27; abundance: -; d_gene: TRBD2; CDR3nt: TGTGCCAGCAGTTTGGGCAGGGGTAGGACTAGCGGAGTGTACGAGCAGTACTTC; CDR3aa: CASSLGRGRTSGVYEQYF
j_gene: TRBJ1-5; v_gene: TRBV27; abundance: -; d_gene: -; CDR3nt: TGTGCCAGCAAATCTGGGGGGACGAATAGCAATCAGCCCCAGCATTTT; CDR3aa: CASKSGGTNSNQPQHF
j_gene: TRBJ2-3; v_gene: TRBV10-2; abundance: -; d_gene: TRBD2; CDR3nt: TGCGCCACCATCACTAGCGGGATTGGCACAGATACGCAGTATTTT; CDR3aa: CATITSGIGTDTQYF
j_gene: TRBJ2-7; v_gene: TRBV2; abundance: -; d_gene: TRBD2; CDR3nt: TGTGCCAGCAGTACCCGGACTAGCGGGAGCTCCTACGAGCAGTACTTC; CDR3aa: CASSTRTSGSSYEQYF